This paragraph covers one TCR beta chain sequence. Antigen: not known. The entry originates in a study of T cell responses to AZD1222 COVID-19 vaccine. Study as a whole: The analysis combined second doses at about 4 or about 12 weeks. Regarding the study as a whole: Females outnumbered males among donors, who were mostly white British; clonal diversity was possibly underestimated. It was only after the peak T cell response that any repertoires were sampled.

Assay: immunoSEQ multiplex PCR; the TCRdb copy retains only in-frame clones and omits some. The profile shows 95,000 to 150,000 clones, more than 75% of them singletons. CDR3 length equals 15 residues. Germline V gene data show CDR1 as LNHDA and CDR2 as SQIVND (reference sequence). Trimming removed 2 bases from V and 4 bases from J; junction bases left unmatched: 6. The sample consisted of peripheral blood, taken on day 0 of AZD1222 vaccination. The receptor was isolated from an adult in good health. This sequence joins TRBV19 and TRBJ2-3; 7 bases line up with TRBD2. The CDR3 sequence: CASSIRGSGADTQYF. Here the CDR3 DNA reads TGTGCCAGTAGTATACGCGGGAGTGGTGCAGATACGCAGTATTTT. The whole variable domain, remainder taken from reference TRBV19 and TRBJ2-3, is DGGITQSPKYLFRKEGQNVTLSCEQNLNHDAMYWYRQDPGQGLRLIYYSQIVNDFQKGDIAEGYSVSREKKESFPLTVTSAQKNPTAFYLCASSIRGSGADTQYFGPGTRLTVL.